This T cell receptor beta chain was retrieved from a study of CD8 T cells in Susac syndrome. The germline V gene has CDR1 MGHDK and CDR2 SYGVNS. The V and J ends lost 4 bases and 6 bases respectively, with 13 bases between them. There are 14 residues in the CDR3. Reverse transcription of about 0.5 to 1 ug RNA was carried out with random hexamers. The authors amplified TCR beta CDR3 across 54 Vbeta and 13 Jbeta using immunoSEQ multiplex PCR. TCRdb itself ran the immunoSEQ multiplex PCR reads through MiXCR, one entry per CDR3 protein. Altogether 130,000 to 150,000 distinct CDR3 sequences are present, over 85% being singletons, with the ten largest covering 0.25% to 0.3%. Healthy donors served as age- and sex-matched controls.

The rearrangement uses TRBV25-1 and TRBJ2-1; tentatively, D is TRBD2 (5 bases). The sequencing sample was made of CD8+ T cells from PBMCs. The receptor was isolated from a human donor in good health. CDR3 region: CASSVEGSGNEQFF. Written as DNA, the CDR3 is TGTGCCAGCAGTGTAGAAGGGAGTGGCAATGAGCAGTTCTTC.